The clone carrying this T cell receptor beta chain has ten or more counts. Its antigen is unknown. Inclusion characteristics of ophthalmopathy patients comprised a Clinical Activity Score of at least 3, a NOSPECS grade of at least 4, and duration under 3 months. Researchers barred patients who had uncontrolled infection, other autoimmune disease, pregnancy or lactation. This sample was taken from a study of T cells in Graves' hyperthyroidism and ophthalmopathy. Study at large: Peripheral blood sampling occurred at initial diagnosis, before any treatment. Findings of the study overall: Most thyroid clonotypes with frequency above 0.001 were detected in blood.

Germline loops: CDR1 SGHTA, CDR2 FQGNSA. CDR3 size: 14 residues. Trimming removed 1 base at V and 0 bases at J, with 5 bases between. RNA transcripts were the template for amplifying TCR beta CDR3 regions. First-round RT-PCR of the TCR CDR3 relied on the HTBI primer set. TCRdb independently ran MiXCR on the multiplex PCR reads; one entry per CDR3 protein. This table holds some 500,000 distinct CDR3 sequences, about 16% found once. This chain uses TRBV7-2 with TRBJ2-3; D uncertain. The sequence derives from a young woman with Graves' ophthalmopathy. Sample: blood. The CDR3: CASSLDGSTDTQYF. CDR3 DNA sequence: TGTGCCAGCAGCTTAGATGGGAGCACAGATACGCAGTATTTT.